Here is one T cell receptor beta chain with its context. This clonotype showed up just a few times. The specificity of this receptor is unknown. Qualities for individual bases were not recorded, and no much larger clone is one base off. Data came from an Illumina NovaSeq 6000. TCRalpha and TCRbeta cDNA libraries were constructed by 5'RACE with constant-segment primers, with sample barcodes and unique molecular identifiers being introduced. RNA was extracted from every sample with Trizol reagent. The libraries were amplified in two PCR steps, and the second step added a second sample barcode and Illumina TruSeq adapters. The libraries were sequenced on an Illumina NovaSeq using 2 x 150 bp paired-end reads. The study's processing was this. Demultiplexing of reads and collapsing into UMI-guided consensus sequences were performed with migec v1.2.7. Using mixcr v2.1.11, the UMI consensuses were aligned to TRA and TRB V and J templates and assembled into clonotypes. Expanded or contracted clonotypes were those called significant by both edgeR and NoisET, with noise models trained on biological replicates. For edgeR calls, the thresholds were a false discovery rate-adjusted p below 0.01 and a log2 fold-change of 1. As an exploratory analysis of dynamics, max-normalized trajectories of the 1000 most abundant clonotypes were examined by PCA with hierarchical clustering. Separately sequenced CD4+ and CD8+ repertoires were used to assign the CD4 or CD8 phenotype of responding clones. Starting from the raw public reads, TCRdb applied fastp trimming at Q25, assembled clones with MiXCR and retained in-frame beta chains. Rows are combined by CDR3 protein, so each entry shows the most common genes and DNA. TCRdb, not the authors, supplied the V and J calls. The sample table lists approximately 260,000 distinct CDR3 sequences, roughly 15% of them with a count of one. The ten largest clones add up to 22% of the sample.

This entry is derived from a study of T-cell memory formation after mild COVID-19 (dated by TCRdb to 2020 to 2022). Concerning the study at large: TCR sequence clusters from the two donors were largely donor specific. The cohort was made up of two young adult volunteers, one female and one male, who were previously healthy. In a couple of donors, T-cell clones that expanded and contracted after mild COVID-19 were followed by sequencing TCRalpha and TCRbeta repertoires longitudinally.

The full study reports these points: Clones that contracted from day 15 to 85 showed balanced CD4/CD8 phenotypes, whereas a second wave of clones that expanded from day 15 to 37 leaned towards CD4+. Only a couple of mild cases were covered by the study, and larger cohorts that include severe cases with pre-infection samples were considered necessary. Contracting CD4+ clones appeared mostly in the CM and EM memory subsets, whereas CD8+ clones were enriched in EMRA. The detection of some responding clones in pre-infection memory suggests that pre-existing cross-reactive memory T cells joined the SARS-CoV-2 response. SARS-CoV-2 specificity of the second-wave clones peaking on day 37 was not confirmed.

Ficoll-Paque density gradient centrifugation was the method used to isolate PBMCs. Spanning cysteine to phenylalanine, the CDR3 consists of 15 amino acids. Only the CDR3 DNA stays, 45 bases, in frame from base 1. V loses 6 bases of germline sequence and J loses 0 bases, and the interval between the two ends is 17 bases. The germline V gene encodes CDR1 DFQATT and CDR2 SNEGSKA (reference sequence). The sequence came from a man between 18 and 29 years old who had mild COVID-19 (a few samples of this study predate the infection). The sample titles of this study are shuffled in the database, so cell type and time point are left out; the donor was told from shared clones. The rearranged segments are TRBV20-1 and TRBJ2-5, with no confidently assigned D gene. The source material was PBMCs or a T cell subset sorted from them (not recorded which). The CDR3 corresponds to CSARHPFTYQETQYF. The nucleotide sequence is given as TGCAGTGCCCGTCACCCCTTCACGTACCAAGAGACCCAGTACTTC.